This entry concerns a single TCR beta chain. Antigen specificity is unknown. Germline trimming cut 5 bases from V and 6 bases from J; bases unmatched to any gene: 6. CDR3 size: 15 residues. Germline CDR1 SGHVS, CDR2 FNYEAQ. The source of the sample is a study of cytomegalovirus exposure and HLA in healthy donors. PCR primers comprised 60 Vbeta and 13 Jbeta primers. Using immunoSEQ multiplex PCR, the repertoire was profiled, and TCRdb retains in-frame clones only, with some absent. The table lists 100,000 to 150,000 clones, around 80% of them singletons, with 1.5% in the top ten. Findings of the study overall: Published work reported that the classifier diagnosed cytomegalovirus status with high specificity and sensitivity.

The genes are TRBV7-6 and TRBJ2-3; 12 bases are shared with TRBD2. The sequencing sample was made of PBMCs. This TCR was recovered from a female donor in good health and CMV-seronegative. DNA of the CDR3: TGTGCCAGCAGCCAGACTAGCGGGAGCAGGGATACGCAGTATTTT. Translation gives CASSQTSGSRDTQYF.